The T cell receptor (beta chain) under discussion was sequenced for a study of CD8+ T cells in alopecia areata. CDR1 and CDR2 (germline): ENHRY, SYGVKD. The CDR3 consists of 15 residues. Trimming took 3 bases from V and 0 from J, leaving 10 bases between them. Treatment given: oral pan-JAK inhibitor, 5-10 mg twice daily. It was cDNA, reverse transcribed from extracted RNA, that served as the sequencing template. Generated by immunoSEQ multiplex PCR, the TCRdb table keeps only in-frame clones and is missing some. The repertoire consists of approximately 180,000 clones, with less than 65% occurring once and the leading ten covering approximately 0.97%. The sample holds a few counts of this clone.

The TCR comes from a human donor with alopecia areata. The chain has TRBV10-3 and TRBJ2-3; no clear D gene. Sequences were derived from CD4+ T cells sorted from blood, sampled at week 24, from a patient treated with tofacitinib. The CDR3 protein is CAISDPVLSTDTQYF. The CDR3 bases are TGTGCCATCAGTGACCCCGTCCTTAGCACAGATACGCAGTATTTT.